The 16 T cell receptor beta chains below were found in one sample sequenced in a study of T cell changes during pregnancy in multiple sclerosis. Sequencing was performed with immunoSEQ multiplex PCR; in TCRdb, only in-frame clones are kept and a portion is missing. This table has fewer than 65,000 clones, 91% appearing once. The input for sequencing was peripheral blood, taken after pregnancy. Receptor source: a female donor in good health, enrolled as a control in a pregnancy study.

This chain connects TRBV7-3 to TRBJ1-6, with D unresolved. Trimming removed 4 bases from V and 7 bases from J, with 5 bases in between. The CDR3 is 12 residues long. Germline V gene sequence: CDR1 SGHTA, CDR2 FQGTGA. DNA of the CDR3: TGTGCCAGCAGCTCGGGAAATTCACCCCTCCACTTT. It specifies CASSSGNSPLHF.

This rearrangement joins TRBV5-5 to TRBJ1-1; 7 bases map to TRBD1. V lost 2 bases to trimming and J lost 0 bases; unmatched junction nucleotides: 1. From germline, CDR1 is SGHKS and CDR2 YYEKEE (reference sequence). The CDR3 runs 14 residues. This CDR3 is CASSLQGMNTEAFF. DNA for the CDR3: TGTGCCAGCAGCTTACAGGGGATGAACACTGAAGCTTTCTTT.

The rearrangement uses TRBV11-2 and TRBJ2-1; possibly TRBD2 for D (7 bases). Germline V gene sequence: CDR1 SGHAT, CDR2 FQNNGV. CDR3 length: 14 amino acids. The V and J ends lost 1 base and 6 bases respectively, with 10 bases between them. CDR3 nucleotide sequence: TGTGCCAGCAGCTTAGCGGGGGGCCCCAATGAGCAGTTCTTC. Its protein product is CASSLAGGPNEQFF.

The chain carries TRBV7-9 and TRBJ2-7; 8 nucleotides line up with TRBD1. The CDR3 is 14 residues long. CDR1 and CDR2 (germline): SEHNR, FQNEAQ (reference sequence). Trimming took 5 bases from V and 1 from J; bases not matched to a gene: 4. CDR3 amino acids: CASSSRTGSYEQYF. The CDR3 DNA sequence: TGTGCCAGCAGCAGCCGGACAGGGTCCTACGAGCAGTACTTC.

In nucleotides, the CDR3 is TGTGCCAGCAGCTTGGAGTATCGGGAGATGAACACTGAAGCTTTCTTT. Its translation is CASSLEYREMNTEAFF. The chain combines TRBV5-6 with TRBJ1-1, with unresolved D. CDR3 length: 16 amino acids. Trimming left V 0 bases short and J 0 bases short, with 12 bases between. Germline V gene data show CDR1 as SGHDT and CDR2 as YYEEEE.

V is TRBV4-2 and J is TRBJ1-4, with 9 positions matching TRBD1. The CDR3 sequence is 17 residues long. Germline values: CDR1 LGHNA, CDR2 YNFKEQ. V gave up 7 bases and J gave up 5 bases; unmatched junction bases: 14. CDR3 sequence (DNA): TGTGCCAGCAACCAGCCAGGTACGGGACAGGGAAATGAAAAACTGTTTTTT. This codes for CASNQPGTGQGNEKLFF.

This clone was found a few times. This chain links TRBV2 with TRBJ1-4; 9 bases match TRBD1. Germline CDR1 and CDR2: SNHLY and FYNNEI. CDR3 length: 13 residues. The junction had 5 bases not matched to a gene; V was cut back by 4 bases and J by 11 bases. The CDR3 DNA follows: TGTGCCAGCAGTGGGGACAGGGAGGAGAAACTGTTTTTT. Translated, it gives CASSGDREEKLFF.

This clone was seen more than once but under ten times. The chain is built from TRBV6-4 and TRBJ2-2; D is possibly TRBD2 (6 bases). This CDR3 comprises 16 residues. Trimming removed 1 base from V and 5 bases from J, with 14 bases in between. Germline CDR1 and CDR2: MRHNA and SNTAGT. The CDR3 DNA reads TGTGCCAGCAGTGACTTTGGGGGGAGTGATACCGGGGAGCTGTTTTTT. Translation gives CASSDFGGSDTGELFF.

The J gene is TRBJ2-5, the V gene TRBV7-9, with D maybe TRBD2 (5 bases). The CDR3 has 14 amino acids. CDR1 SEHNR and CDR2 FQNEAQ come from the germline V gene (reference sequence). V was pared by 2 bases and J by 2 bases, with 9 bases between. The CDR3 loop reads CASSLLRGQETQYF. The DNA for the CDR3 is TGTGCCAGCAGCTTATTACGCGGGCAAGAGACCCAGTACTTC.

The V call is TRBV7-2, the J call TRBJ2-7; the match to TRBD1 covers 8 bases. The germline CDR1 and CDR2 sequences are SGHTA and FQGNSA. J lost 3 bases, V lost 5 bases, and 6 bases had no gene match. The CDR3 spans 14 residues. The CDR3 nucleotides read TGTGCCAGCAGCACCCGGGACAGGAACTACGAGCAGTACTTC. Translation gives CASSTRDRNYEQYF. The full variable domain, completed using reference TRBV7-2 and TRBJ2-7, is GAGVSQSPSNKVTEKGKDVELRCDPISGHTALYWYRQSLGQGLEFLIYFQGNSAPDKSGLPSDRFSAERTGGSVSTLTIQRTQQEDSAVYLCASSTRDRNYEQYFGPGTRLTVT.

CDR3 nucleotide sequence: TGTGCCTGGAGTAGCTCCACCCCAAGTGTCTATAATTCACCCCTCCACTTT. The encoded protein is CAWSSSTPSVYNSPLHF. The chain joins TRBV30 to TRBJ1-6; D not certain. The CDR3 is 17 amino acids. Germline V lookup: CDR1 GTSNPN, CDR2 SVGIG (reference sequence). The V gene lost 2 bases and the J gene lost 3 bases, with 17 bases spanning the gap.

The chain joins TRBV4-3 to TRBJ1-1; D perhaps matches TRBD1 (6 bases). The CDR3 sequence is 14 residues long. The V end lost 0 bases, the J end lost 11 bases, and 16 bases lay between the germline ends. Germline V gene sequence: CDR1 LGHNA, CDR2 YSLEER. CDR3: CASSQDLAGASAFF. The CDR3 DNA is TGCGCCAGCAGCCAAGATCTGGCGGGGGCGTCGGCTTTCTTT.

The rearrangement joins TRBV7-2 to TRBJ1-5; 9 positions match TRBD1. J lost 5 bases, V lost 4 bases, and 3 bases had no gene match. This CDR3 comprises 14 residues. Germline V gene data show CDR1 as SGHTA and CDR2 as FQGNSA. CDR3 nucleotides: TGTGCCAGCAGCTCCGACAGGGGGTATCAGCCCCAGCATTTT. This codes for CASSSDRGYQPQHF.

The V and J genes are TRBV27 and TRBJ2-7; the match to TRBD2 covers 11 bases. Trimming cost V 6 bases and J 5 bases; bases outside gene matches: 12. This CDR3 contains 16 residues. Germline assignment: CDR1 MNHEY and CDR2 SMNVEV (reference sequence). CDR3 residues: CASSLNRLAGSHEQYF. The CDR3 DNA follows: TGTGCCAGCAGCCTAAATCGACTAGCGGGGTCTCACGAGCAGTACTTC.

The rearrangement joins TRBV5-4 to TRBJ1-2; possible D gene TRBD1, 5 bases. V lost 5 bases, J lost 3 bases, and 14 bases lay in between. Germline V gene sequence: CDR1 SGHNT, CDR2 YYREEE (reference sequence). CDR3 length equals 14 residues. The CDR3 protein is CASRRLQGYYGYTF. In nucleotides, the CDR3 is TGTGCCAGCAGAAGACTTCAGGGTTACTATGGCTACACCTTC.

The chain employs TRBV6-5 and TRBJ2-3; TRBD2 agrees at 10 bases. The CDR3 runs 15 residues. Germline V lookup: CDR1 MNHEY, CDR2 SVGAGI. The ends lost 4 bases at V and 6 bases at J; junction bases unmatched: 7. CDR3 protein: CASSLSGGAFDTQYF. The CDR3, as DNA: TGTGCCAGCAGTTTAAGCGGGGGGGCTTTTGATACGCAGTATTTT.